Presented here are 10 T cell receptor beta chains from one specimen sequenced in a study of tumor and adjacent non-tumor tissue in lung cancer. This sample's RNA came from whole unsorted tissue. Three rounds of nested PCR, following a modified ARM-PCR protocol, produced the TCRbeta library. TCRdb re-called the multiplex PCR reads through MiXCR, storing one row per CDR3 protein. The sample records more than 85,000 distinct CDR3 sequences, 75% to 90% being singletons. Sequencing was performed on lung tumor tissue. The source is a man aged 70-80 years with non-small cell lung cancer.

This chain joins TRBV4-3 and TRBJ1-6; the D is unclear. V dropped 0 bases and J dropped 18 bases, with 15 bases sitting between them. CDR3 length: 13 amino acids. The germline V gene encodes CDR1 LGHNA and CDR2 YSLEER. CDR3 protein: CASSQEVNSPPHF. In DNA, the CDR3 is TGCGCCAGCAGCCAAGAAGTTAATTCACCTCCCCACTTT.

Concerning this clonotype: One end of the junction is discordant with germline, which a read error may explain. This CDR3 reads CARSLGQRDTQYF. In nucleotides, the CDR3 is TGTGCCAGGAGTTTAGGTCAAAGAGATACGCAGTATTTT. The J gene is TRBJ2-3, the V gene TRBV12-3 or TRBV12-4; D is undetermined. CDR3 length equals 13 residues.

In regard to this clonotype: One end of the junction fails to match germline, which may point to a read error. The chain has TRBV7-9 and TRBJ1-5; no clear D. The germline CDR1 and CDR2 sequences are SEHNR and FQNEAQ (reference sequence). The CDR3 covers 13 residues. The CDR3 region has the DNA TGTGCCAACAGCTATGAGAGCAATCAGCCCCTGCATTTT. Residues: CANSYESNQPLHF.

In this sample, this clonotype turned up a few times. The junction departs from the called germline gene at one end, perhaps through a read error. The chain uses TRBV11-2 and TRBJ2-7; TRBD1 aligns across 8 bases. CDR3 length: 15 amino acids. CDR1 is SGHAT, CDR2 FQNNGV, per germline. The CDR3 region is CARSPGTGPSYEQYF. CDR3 nucleotide sequence: TGTGCCAGGAGCCCCGGGACAGGTCCCTCCTACGAGCAGTACTTT.

A remark on this clonotype: The junction departs from germline at one end; a sequencing error may be responsible. This rearrangement joins TRBV5-4 to TRBJ2-1, with D possibly TRBD2 on 5 matching bases. CDR3 length equals 14 residues. Germline lookup yields CDR1 SGHNT and CDR2 YYREEE (reference sequence). This CDR3 is CASSPAGSCNEQFF. CDR3 DNA: TGTGCCAGCAGCCCCGCGGGTTCCTGCAATGAGCAATTCTTC.

The chain recombines TRBV19 with TRBJ2-1, with D perhaps matching TRBD1 (6 bases). With 2 bases removed from V and 6 bases from J, the gap between germline ends came to 20 bases. CDR1 and CDR2 from the germline V gene are LNHDA and SQIVND (reference sequence). CDR3 length equals 17 residues. For the CDR3, the DNA is TGTGCCAGTAGTATAAAGTTGGCAGGGGCGATCCTCAATGAGCAGTTCTTC. It yields the protein CASSIKLAGAILNEQFF.

Comments on this clonotype: The junction differs from germline at one of its ends, possibly a read error. The CDR3 DNA reads as TGCGCCAGCAGTTTGGTTCAGAGGTCTTACGAGCAGTACTTC. Its protein is CASSLVQRSYEQYF. The chain joins TRBV5-1 to TRBJ2-7, with D hard to call. This CDR3 is built from 14 residues. Germline V gives CDR1 SGHRS, CDR2 YFSETQ.

A word on this clonotype: The junction differs from germline at one of its ends, possibly a read error. V usage is TRBV6-6 and J usage is TRBJ2-3; TRBD1 matches 9 bases. CDR3 length: 17 amino acids. Per germline, CDR1 MNHNY and CDR2 SVGAGI (reference sequence). CDR3 sequence (DNA): TGTGCCAGCAGTTACGATCCAGACAGGGGGTGTACAGATACGCAATATTTT. Residues: CASSYDPDRGCTDTQYF.

Details on this clonotype: The CDR3 ends on some other residue instead of the conserved phenylalanine or tryptophan, so this is likely a read error. The V gene is TRBV11-1, the J gene TRBJ2-7; the D gene is possibly TRBD2 (6 bases). CDR1 is SGHAT, CDR2 FQDESV, per germline (reference sequence). The CDR3 runs to 12 residues. The CDR3 loop is CACSSRGYKQYL. CDR3 DNA sequence: TGTGCCTGCAGCTCGCGGGGCTACAAGCAGTACCTC.

About this clonotype: Mismatch with germline at one junction end may stem from a read error. The chain recombines TRBV6-5 with TRBJ2-7, with TRBD1 as a possible D gene (6 bases). The DNA matches TRBJ2-3 better at its end, which makes the J call doubtful. CDR3 length: 14 amino acids. Germline assignment: CDR1 MNHEY and CDR2 SVGAGI. The CDR3 spells CASGYVRGTYEQYF. Here the CDR3 DNA reads TGTGCCAGCGGTTACGTGAGGGGGACCTACGAGCAGTATTTT.